This T cell receptor (beta chain) came from a study of OX40 agonist ivuxolimab in advanced cancers. About the study: Ivuxolimab, an antibody acting as an agonist of OX40 (CD134), was used to treat patients.

This CDR3 is 15 amino acids long. V was pared by 0 bases and J by 0 bases, with 6 bases between. Per the germline V gene, CDR1 is SGHRS and CDR2 is YFSETQ. Peripheral blood came from all dose cohorts at three timepoints. Sequencing was performed with immunoSEQ multiplex PCR; in TCRdb, only in-frame clones are kept and a portion is missing. Here the sample spans 150,000 to 170,000 clones, around 94% being singletons. Comment on this clone: Its antigen is unidentified.

Study-wide results and caveats: Relative to CD4+, CD8+ T cells held more expanded clones on average.

Source: CD4+ or CD8+ T cells sorted from blood, taken in a trial of the OX40 agonist ivuxolimab. This chain joins TRBV5-1 and TRBJ1-4; the D is unclear. This clonotype originated in an adult with an advanced solid tumor such as melanoma, head and neck, liver or kidney cancer. In DNA, the CDR3 is TGCGCCAGCAGCTTGGGTCTAGCAACTAATGAAAAACTGTTTTTT. Protein: CASSLGLATNEKLFF.